This T cell receptor (beta chain) was identified in a study of Graves' ophthalmopathy and Graves' hyperthyroidism. Study-wide results and caveats: Distinction of ophthalmopathy from stable hyperthyroidism by a 13-signature model reached approximately 90% sensitivity and 81.08% specificity.

This clonotype was observed many times. As yet, its antigen is unknown. The V gene's germline CDR1 is SGDLS and CDR2 YYNGEE. V was clipped by 2 bases and J by 7 bases, with 13 bases between them. This CDR3 is built from 15 residues. Amplifying from RNA transcripts, the study obtained TCR beta CDR3 regions. Investigators did first-round RT-PCR with HTBI primers, then second-round multiplex PCR. Each CDR3 protein is one row after TCRdb ran MiXCR on the multiplex PCR reads. The sample lists around 400,000 distinct CDR3 sequences; approximately 21% were seen once. The V and J genes are TRBV9 and TRBJ1-6; D gene ambiguous. Source material: peripheral blood. This clonotype was sampled from a woman aged 18-29 years with stable Graves' hyperthyroidism. Here the CDR3 reads CASSVEVGLNSPLHF. The CDR3 DNA sequence: TGTGCCAGCAGCGTCGAAGTCGGCCTCAATTCACCCCTCCACTTT.